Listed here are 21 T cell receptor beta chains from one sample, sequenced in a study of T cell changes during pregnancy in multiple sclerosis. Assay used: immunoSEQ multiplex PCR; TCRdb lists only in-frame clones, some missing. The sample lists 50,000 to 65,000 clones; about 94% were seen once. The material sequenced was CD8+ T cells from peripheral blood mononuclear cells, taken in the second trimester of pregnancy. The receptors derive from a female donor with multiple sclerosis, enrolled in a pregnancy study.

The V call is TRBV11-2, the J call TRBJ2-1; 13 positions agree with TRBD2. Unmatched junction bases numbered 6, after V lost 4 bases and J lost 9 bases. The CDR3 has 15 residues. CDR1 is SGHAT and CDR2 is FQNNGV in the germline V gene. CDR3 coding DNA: TGTGCCAGCAGCTCTTGGACTAGCGGGAGTGGTGAGCAGTTCTTC. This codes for CASSSWTSGSGEQFF.

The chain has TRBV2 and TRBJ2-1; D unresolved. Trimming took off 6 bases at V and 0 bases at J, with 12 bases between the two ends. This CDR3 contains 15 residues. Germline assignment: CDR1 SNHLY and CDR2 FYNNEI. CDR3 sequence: CASRSTTSSYNEQFF. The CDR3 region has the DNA TGTGCCAGCAGGAGCACGACAAGCTCCTACAATGAGCAGTTCTTC.

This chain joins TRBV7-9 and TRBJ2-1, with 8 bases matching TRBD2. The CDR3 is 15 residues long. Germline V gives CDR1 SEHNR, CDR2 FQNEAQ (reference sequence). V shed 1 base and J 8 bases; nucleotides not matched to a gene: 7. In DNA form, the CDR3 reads TGTGCCAGCAGCTTAGGGCCCGGGAGGGCCGATGAGCAGTTCTTC. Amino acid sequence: CASSLGPGRADEQFF.

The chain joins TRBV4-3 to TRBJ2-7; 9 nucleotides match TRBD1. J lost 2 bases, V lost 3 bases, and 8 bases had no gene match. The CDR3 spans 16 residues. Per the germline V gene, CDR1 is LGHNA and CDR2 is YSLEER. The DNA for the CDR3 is TGCGCCAGCAGCCAGGCAACAGGGGGCTTGACCTACGAGCAGTACTTC. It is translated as CASSQATGGLTYEQYF.

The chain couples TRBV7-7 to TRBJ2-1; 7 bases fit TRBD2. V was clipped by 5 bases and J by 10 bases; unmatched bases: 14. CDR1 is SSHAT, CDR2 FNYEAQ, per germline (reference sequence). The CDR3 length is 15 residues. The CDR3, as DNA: TGTGCCAGCAGCCCAACTTTTGGCGGGCGGGAGGAGCAGTTCTTC. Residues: CASSPTFGGREEQFF.

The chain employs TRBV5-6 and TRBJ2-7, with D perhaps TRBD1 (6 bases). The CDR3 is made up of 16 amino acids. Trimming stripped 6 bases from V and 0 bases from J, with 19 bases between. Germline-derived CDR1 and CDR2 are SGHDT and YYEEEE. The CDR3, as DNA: TGTGCCAGCACCTTCGAACAGGGTCTCAGCTCCTACGAGCAGTACTTC. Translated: CASTFEQGLSSYEQYF.

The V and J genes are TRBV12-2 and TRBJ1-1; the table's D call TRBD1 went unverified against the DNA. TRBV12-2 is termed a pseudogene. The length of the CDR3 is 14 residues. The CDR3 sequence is CASRLGPPGTEAFF. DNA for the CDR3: TGTGCAAGTCGCTTAGGGCCCCCAGGTACTGAAGCTTTCTTT.

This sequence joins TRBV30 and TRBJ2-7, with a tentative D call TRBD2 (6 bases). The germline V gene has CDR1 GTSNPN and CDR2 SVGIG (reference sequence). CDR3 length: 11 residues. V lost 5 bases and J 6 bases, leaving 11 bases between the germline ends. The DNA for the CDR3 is TGTGCCTGGTTGGAGGGGCTCGAGCAGTACTTC. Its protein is CAWLEGLEQYF. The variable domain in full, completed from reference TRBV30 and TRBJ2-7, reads SQTIHQWPATLVQPVGSPLSLECTVEGTSNPNLYWYRQAAGRGLQLLFYSVGIGQISSEVPQNLSASRPQDRQFILSSKKLLLSDSGFYLCAWLEGLEQYFGPGTRLTVT.

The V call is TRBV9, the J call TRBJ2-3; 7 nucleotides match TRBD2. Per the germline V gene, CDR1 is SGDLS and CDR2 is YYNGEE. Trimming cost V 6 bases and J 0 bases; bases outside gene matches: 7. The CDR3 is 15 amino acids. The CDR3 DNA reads TGTGCCAGCACCGTCCTTAGCGGGAGCACAGATACGCAGTATTTT. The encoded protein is CASTVLSGSTDTQYF.

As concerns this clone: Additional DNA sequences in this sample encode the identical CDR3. CDR3 sequence: CASSPGTGDYEQYF. The CDR3 nucleotides read TGTGCCAGCAGTCCTGGGACAGGGGACTACGAGCAGTACTTC. The chain recombines TRBV28 with TRBJ2-7; TRBD1 matches at 10 bases. J was trimmed by 3 bases and V by 5 bases; bases with no gene match: 4. The CDR3 is 14 amino acids. Germline CDR1 reads MDHEN; CDR2 reads SYDVKM.

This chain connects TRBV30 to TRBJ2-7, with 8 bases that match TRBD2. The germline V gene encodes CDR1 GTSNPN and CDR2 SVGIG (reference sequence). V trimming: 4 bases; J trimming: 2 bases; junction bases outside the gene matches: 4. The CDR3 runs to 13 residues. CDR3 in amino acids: CAWTLAGTYEQYF. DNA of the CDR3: TGTGCCTGGACGCTAGCGGGTACCTACGAGCAGTACTTC.

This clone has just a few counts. The CDR3 spells CASSQDAGGPYNEQFF. The CDR3 DNA follows: TGTGCCAGCAGCCAAGACGCGGGAGGGCCGTACAATGAGCAGTTCTTC. The V and J genes are TRBV4-2 and TRBJ2-1; TRBD2 matches 9 bases. Germline CDR1 and CDR2: LGHNA and YNFKEQ. The CDR3 runs to 16 residues. Unmatched junction bases numbered 4, after V lost 0 bases and J lost 4 bases.

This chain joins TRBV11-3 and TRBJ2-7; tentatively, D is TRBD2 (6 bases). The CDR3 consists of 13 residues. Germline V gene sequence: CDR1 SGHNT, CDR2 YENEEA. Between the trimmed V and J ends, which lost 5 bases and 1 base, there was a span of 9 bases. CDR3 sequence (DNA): TGTGCCAGCAGCCTCCGGGGGTCCTACGAGCAGTACTTC. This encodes CASSLRGSYEQYF.

In DNA, the CDR3 is TGCGCCAGCTCTGAAACGGTTCCGGGACTAGTTTACAATGAGCAGTTCTTC. This codes for CASSETVPGLVYNEQFF. This chain connects TRBV4-1 to TRBJ2-1; 8 bases are a match to TRBD2. Germline CDR1 MGHRA, CDR2 YSYEKL. The CDR3 length is 17 residues. V shed 8 bases, J shed 4 bases, and the junction held 16 bases outside the gene matches.

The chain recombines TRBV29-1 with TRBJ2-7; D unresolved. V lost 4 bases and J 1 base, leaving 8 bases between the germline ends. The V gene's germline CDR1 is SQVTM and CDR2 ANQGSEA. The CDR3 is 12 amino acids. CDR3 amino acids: CSVGPNSYEQYF. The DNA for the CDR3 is TGCAGCGTTGGGCCCAATTCCTACGAGCAGTACTTC.

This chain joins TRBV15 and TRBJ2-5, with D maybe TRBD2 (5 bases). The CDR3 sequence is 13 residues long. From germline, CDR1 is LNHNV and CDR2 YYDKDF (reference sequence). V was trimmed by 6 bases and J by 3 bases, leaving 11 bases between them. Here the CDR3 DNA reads TGTGCCACCAGTGGCCTAGCTAAAGAGACCCAGTACTTC. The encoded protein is CATSGLAKETQYF. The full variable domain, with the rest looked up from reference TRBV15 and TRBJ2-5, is DAMVIQNPRYQVTQFGKPVTLSCSQTLNHNVMYWYQQKSSQAPKLLFHYYDKDFNNEADTPDNFQSRRPNTSFCFLDIRSPGLGDTAMYLCATSGLAKETQYFGPGTRLLVL.

CDR3 amino acids: CASSPENSGTQYF. CDR3 sequence (DNA): TGTGCCAGCAGCCCCGAGAATAGCGGGACCCAGTACTTC. The chain joins TRBV4-2 to TRBJ2-5, with D possibly matching TRBD2 (6 bases). This CDR3 has 13 amino acids. CDR1 is LGHNA and CDR2 is YNFKEQ in the germline V gene. Trimming shortened V by 4 bases and J by 7 bases, and 13 bases separated the two germline ends.

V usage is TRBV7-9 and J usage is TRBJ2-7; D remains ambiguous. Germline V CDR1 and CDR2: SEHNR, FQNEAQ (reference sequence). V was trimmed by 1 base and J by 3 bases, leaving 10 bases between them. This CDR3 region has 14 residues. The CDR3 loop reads CASSLVLGDYEQYF. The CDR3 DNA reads TGTGCCAGCAGCTTAGTTTTAGGAGACTACGAGCAGTACTTC.

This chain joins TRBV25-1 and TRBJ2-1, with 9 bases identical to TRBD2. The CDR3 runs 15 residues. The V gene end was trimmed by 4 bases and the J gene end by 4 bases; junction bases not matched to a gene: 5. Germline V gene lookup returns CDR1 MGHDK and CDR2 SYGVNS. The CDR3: CASSGISGRYNEQFF. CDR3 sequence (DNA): TGTGCCAGCAGTGGCATAAGCGGGAGGTACAATGAGCAGTTCTTC. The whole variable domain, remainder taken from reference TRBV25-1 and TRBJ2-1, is EADIYQTPRYLVIGTGKKITLECSQTMGHDKMYWYQQDPGMELHLIHYSYGVNSTEKGDLSSESTVSRIRTEHFPLTLESARPSHTSQYLCASSGISGRYNEQFFGPGTRLTVL.

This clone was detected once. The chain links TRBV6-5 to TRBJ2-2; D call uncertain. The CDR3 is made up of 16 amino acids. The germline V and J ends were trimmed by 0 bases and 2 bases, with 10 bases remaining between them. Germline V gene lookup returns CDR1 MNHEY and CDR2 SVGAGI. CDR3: CASSYSPTFNTGELFF. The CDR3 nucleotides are TGTGCCAGCAGTTACTCCCCCACATTTAACACCGGGGAGCTGTTTTTT.

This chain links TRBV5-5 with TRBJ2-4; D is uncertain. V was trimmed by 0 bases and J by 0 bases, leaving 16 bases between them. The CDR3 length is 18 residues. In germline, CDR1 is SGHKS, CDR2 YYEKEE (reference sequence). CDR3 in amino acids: CASSLGSALSIAKNIQYF. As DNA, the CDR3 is TGTGCCAGCAGCTTGGGGTCCGCGTTATCTATAGCCAAAAACATTCAGTACTTC.